The 5 T cell receptor beta chains in this list originate from one sample, sequenced in a study of OX40 agonist ivuxolimab in advanced cancers. Assay: immunoSEQ multiplex PCR; the TCRdb copy retains only in-frame clones and omits some. This table holds around 62,000 clones, roughly 81% found once. The starting material was CD4+ or CD8+ T cells sorted from blood, obtained in a trial of the OX40 agonist ivuxolimab. The receptors shown here come from an adult with an advanced solid tumor such as melanoma, head and neck, liver or kidney cancer.

V gene TRBV2 combines with J gene TRBJ2-3, with TRBD2 identical over 9 bases. Germline V gene sequence: CDR1 SNHLY, CDR2 FYNNEI. This CDR3 is built from 13 residues. The J segment lost 2 bases and the V segment lost 7 bases, leaving 1 base of the junction unmatched. The CDR3 loop reads CASKRGATDTQYF. CDR3 nucleotide sequence: TGTGCCAGCAAGCGGGGGGCCACAGATACGCAGTATTTT.

The chain employs TRBV25-1 and TRBJ2-1, with D possibly TRBD1 on 6 matching bases. Per germline, CDR1 MGHDK and CDR2 SYGVNS. The length of the CDR3 is 14 residues. V lost 7 bases to trimming and J lost 4 bases, with 14 bases between them. The CDR3 bases are TGTGCCAGCACCTCGGGACAAGGGTACAATGAGCAGTTCTTC. This translates into CASTSGQGYNEQFF.

V and J are TRBV27 and TRBJ2-2; TRBD2 might be the D (7 bases). This CDR3 has 15 amino acids. Germline V gene lookup returns CDR1 MNHEY and CDR2 SMNVEV (reference sequence). V was cut by 0 bases and J by 7 bases, with 12 bases left in between. CDR3 DNA: TGTGCCAGCAGTTTATCGGCGGGGGCAGTCGGGGAGCTGTTTTTT. Encoded protein: CASSLSAGAVGELFF.

This chain joins TRBV2 and TRBJ2-6, with no clear D. The CDR3 covers 17 residues. V dropped 3 bases and J dropped 0 bases, with 12 bases sitting between them. Germline V gives CDR1 SNHLY, CDR2 FYNNEI. The CDR3 DNA follows: TGTGCCAGCAGTGAGTTGGGCACCGGCTCTGGGGCCAACGTCCTGACTTTC. Translated, it gives CASSELGTGSGANVLTF.

This chain links TRBV30 with TRBJ1-5; no reliable D call. Looked up from germline, CDR1 is GTSNPN and CDR2 is SVGIG (reference sequence). The CDR3 totals 13 residues. Trimming pared 2 bases from V and 0 bases from J, leaving 5 bases between. The CDR3 spells CAWSQGSNQPQHF. The CDR3 nucleotides read TGTGCCTGGAGTCAAGGTAGCAATCAGCCCCAGCATTTT.